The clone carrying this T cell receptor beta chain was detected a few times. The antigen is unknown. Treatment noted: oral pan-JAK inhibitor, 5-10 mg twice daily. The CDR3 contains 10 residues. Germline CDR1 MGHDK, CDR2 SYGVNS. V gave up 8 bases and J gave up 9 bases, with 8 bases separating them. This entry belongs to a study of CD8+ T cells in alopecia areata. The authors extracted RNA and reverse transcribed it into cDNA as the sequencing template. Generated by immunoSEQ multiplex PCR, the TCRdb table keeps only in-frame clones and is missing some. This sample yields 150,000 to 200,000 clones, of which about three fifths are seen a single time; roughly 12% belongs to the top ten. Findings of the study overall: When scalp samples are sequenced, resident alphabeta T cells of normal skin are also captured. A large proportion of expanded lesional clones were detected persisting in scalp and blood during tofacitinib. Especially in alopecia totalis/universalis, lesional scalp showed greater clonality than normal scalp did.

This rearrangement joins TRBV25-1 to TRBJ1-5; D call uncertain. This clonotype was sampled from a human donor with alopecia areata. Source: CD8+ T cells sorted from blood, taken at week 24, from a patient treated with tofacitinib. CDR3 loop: CASGDGPQHF. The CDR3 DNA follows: TGTGCCAGCGGAGATGGGCCCCAGCATTTT. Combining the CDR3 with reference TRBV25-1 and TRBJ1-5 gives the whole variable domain EADIYQTPRYLVIGTGKKITLECSQTMGHDKMYWYQQDPGMELHLIHYSYGVNSTEKGDLSSESTVSRIRTEHFPLTLESARPSHTSQYLCASGDGPQHFGDGTRLSIL.